This T cell receptor (beta chain) comes out of a study of identifying expanded T cells in peripheral blood. The CDR3 length is 15 residues. Trimming at V came to 4 bases and at J to 4 bases, leaving 6 bases not matched to a gene. The germline V gene encodes CDR1 SGHNT and CDR2 YYREEE (reference sequence). Using immunoSEQ multiplex PCR, the repertoire was profiled, and TCRdb retains in-frame clones only, with some absent. The sample shows just over 90,000 clones, about 90% of them seen only once. During the collection period, no donor immune events like infections were recorded. This receptor was obtained from a person aged 18 to 75 in good health. V is TRBV5-4 and J is TRBJ1-4, with 8 bases aligning to TRBD1. The sample consisted of blood. The CDR3 spells CASSRGQEINEKLFF. For the CDR3, the DNA is TGTGCCAGCAGCCGGGGACAGGAGATTAATGAAAAACTGTTTTTT.